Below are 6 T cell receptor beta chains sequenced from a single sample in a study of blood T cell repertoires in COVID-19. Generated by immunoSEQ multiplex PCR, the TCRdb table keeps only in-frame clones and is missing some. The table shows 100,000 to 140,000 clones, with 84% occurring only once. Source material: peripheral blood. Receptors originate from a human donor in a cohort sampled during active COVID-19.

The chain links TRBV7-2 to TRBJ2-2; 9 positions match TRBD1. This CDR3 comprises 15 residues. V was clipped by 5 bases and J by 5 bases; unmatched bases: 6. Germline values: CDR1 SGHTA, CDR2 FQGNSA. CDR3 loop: CASSARDRDTGELFF. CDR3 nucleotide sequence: TGTGCCAGCAGCGCCCGGGACAGGGATACCGGGGAGCTGTTTTTT.

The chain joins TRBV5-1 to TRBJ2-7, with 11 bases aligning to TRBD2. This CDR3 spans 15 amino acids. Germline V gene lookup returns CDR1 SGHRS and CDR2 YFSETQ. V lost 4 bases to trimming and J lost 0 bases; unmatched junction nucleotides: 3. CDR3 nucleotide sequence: TGCGCCAGCAGCCCTACTAGCGGGAGCTCCTACGAGCAGTACTTC. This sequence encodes CASSPTSGSSYEQYF. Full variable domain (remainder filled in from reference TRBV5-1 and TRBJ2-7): KAGVTQTPRYLIKTRGQQVTLSCSPISGHRSVSWYQQTPGQGLQFLFEYFSETQRNKGNFPGRFSGRQFSNSRSEMNVSTLELGDSALYLCASSPTSGSSYEQYFGPGTRLTVT.

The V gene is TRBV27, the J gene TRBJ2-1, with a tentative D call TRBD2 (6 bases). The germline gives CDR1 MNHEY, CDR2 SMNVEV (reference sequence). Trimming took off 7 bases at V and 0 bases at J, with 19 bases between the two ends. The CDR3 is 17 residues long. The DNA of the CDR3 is TGTGCCAGCACCCCCTGGAGATTTAGCGGCTCCTACAATGAGCAGTTCTTC. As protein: CASTPWRFSGSYNEQFF.

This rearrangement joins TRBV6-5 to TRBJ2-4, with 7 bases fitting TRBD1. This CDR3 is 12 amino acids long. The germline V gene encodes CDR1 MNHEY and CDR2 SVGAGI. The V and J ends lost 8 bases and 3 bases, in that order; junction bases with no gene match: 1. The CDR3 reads CASDRDKNIQYF. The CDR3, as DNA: TGTGCCAGCGACAGGGACAAAAACATTCAGTACTTC.

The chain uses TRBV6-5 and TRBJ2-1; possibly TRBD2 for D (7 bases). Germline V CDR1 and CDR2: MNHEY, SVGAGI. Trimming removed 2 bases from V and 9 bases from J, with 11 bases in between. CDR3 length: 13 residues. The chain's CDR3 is CASSYRRGGEQFF. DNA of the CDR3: TGTGCCAGCAGTTACCGGAGGGGGGGTGAGCAGTTCTTC.

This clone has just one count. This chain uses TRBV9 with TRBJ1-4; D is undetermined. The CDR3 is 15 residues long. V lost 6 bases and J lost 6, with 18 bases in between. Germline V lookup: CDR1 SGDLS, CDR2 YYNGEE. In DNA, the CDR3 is TGTGCCAGCAATCAAGGAGGAGGGCGACATGAAAAACTGTTTTTT. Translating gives CASNQGGGRHEKLFF.